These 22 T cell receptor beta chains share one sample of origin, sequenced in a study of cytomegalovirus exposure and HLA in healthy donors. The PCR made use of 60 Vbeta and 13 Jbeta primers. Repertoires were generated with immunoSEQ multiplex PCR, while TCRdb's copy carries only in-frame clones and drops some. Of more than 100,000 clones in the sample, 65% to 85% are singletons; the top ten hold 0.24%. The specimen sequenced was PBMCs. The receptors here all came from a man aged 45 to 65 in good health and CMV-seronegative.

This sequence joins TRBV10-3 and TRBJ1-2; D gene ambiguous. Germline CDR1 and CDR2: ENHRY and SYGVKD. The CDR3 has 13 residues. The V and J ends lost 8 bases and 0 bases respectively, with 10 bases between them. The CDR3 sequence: CAISGQTNYGYTF. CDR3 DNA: TGTGCCATCTCGGGTCAGACTAACTATGGCTACACCTTC.

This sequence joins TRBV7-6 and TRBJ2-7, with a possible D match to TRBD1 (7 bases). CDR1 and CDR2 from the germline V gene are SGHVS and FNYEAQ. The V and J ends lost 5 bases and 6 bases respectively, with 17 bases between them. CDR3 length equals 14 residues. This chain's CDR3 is CASSLDRVGGEQYF. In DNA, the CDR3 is TGTGCCAGCAGCCTCGACAGGGTGGGAGGCGAGCAGTACTTC.

CDR3 nucleotides: TGTGCCATCAGTGTGGGGGGGCAACGCACAGATACGCAGTATTTT. It codes for CAISVGGQRTDTQYF. The chain is built from TRBV10-3 and TRBJ2-3; perhaps TRBD2 as D (7 bases). CDR3 size: 15 residues. In germline, CDR1 is ENHRY, CDR2 SYGVKD. V was trimmed by 4 bases and J by 1 base, leaving 12 bases between them.

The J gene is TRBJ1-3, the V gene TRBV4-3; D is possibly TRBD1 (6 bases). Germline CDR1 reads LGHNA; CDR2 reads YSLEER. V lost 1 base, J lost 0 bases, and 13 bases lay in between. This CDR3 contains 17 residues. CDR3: CASSQARQGPSGNTIYF. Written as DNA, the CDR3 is TGCGCCAGCAGCCAAGCTCGCCAGGGGCCCTCTGGAAACACCATATATTTT.

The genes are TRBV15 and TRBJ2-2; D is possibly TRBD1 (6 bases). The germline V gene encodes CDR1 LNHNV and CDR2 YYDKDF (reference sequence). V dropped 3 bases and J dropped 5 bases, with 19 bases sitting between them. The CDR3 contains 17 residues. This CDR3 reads CATSRAQSGAPTGELFF. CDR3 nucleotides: TGTGCCACCAGCAGGGCTCAATCAGGGGCGCCGACCGGGGAGCTGTTTTTT.

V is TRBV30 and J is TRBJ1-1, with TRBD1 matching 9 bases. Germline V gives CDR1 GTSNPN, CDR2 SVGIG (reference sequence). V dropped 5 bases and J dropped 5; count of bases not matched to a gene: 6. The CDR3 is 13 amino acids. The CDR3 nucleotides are TGTGCCTGGGGTGACAGGGGGGTGACTGAAGCTTTCTTT. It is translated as CAWGDRGVTEAFF. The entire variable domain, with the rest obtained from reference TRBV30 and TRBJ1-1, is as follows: SQTIHQWPATLVQPVGSPLSLECTVEGTSNPNLYWYRQAAGRGLQLLFYSVGIGQISSEVPQNLSASRPQDRQFILSSKKLLLSDSGFYLCAWGDRGVTEAFFGQGTRLTVV.

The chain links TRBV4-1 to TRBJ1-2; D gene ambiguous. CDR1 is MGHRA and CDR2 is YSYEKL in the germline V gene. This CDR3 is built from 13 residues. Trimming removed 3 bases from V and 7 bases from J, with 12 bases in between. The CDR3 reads CASSHPSWAGYTF. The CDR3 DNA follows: TGCGCCAGCAGCCACCCTTCGTGGGCTGGCTACACCTTC.

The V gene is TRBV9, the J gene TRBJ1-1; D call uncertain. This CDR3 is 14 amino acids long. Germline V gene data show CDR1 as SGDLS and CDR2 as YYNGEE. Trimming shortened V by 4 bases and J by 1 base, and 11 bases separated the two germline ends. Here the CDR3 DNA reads TGTGCCAGCAGCTCCTATCTCCCGAACACTGAAGCTTTCTTT. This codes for CASSSYLPNTEAFF.

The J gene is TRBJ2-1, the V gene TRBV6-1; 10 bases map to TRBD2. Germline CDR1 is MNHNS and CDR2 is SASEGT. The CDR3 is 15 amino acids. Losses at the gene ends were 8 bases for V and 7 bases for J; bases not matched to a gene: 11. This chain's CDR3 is CASEEAGGPNNEQFF. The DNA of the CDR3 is TGTGCCAGCGAGGAAGCGGGAGGGCCTAATAATGAGCAGTTCTTC.

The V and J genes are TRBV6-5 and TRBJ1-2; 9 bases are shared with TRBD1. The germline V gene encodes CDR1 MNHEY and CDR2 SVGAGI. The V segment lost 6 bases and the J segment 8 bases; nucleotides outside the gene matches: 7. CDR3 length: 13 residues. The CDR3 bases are TGTGCCAGCAGACCACAGGGGGCGCGGGGCTACACCTTC. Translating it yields CASRPQGARGYTF.

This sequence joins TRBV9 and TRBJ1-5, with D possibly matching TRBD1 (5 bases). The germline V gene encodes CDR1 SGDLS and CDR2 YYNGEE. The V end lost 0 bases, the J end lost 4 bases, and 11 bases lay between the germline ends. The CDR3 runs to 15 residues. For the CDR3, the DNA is TGTGCCAGCAGCGTAGAAGGGGTTCTGAATCAGCCCCAGCATTTT. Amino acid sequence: CASSVEGVLNQPQHF.

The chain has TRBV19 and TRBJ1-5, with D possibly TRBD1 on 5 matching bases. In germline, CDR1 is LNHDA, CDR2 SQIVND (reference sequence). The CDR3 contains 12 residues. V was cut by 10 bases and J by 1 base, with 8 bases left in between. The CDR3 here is CATSGSNQPQHF. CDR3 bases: TGTGCCACCTCAGGGAGCAATCAGCCCCAGCATTTT.

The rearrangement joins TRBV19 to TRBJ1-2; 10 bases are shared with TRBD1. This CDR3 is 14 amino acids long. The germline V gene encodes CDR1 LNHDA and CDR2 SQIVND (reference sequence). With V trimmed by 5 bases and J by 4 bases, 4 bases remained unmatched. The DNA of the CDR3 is TGTGCCAGTAGTTGGACAGGGGGAGCCTATGGCTACACCTTC. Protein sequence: CASSWTGGAYGYTF.

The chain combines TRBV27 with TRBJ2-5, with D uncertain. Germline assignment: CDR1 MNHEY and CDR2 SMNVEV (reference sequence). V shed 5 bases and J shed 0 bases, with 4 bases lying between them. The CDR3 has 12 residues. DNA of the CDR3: TGTGCCAGCAGTGACTACCAAGAGACCCAGTACTTC. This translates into CASSDYQETQYF.

CDR3 amino acids: CASSQGGGTGFGETQYF. The CDR3, as DNA: TGCGCCAGCAGCCAGGGCGGCGGGACAGGGTTTGGCGAGACCCAGTACTTC. This chain joins TRBV4-3 and TRBJ2-5; 9 nucleotides line up with TRBD1. The ends lost 3 bases at V and 5 bases at J; junction bases unmatched: 13. The CDR3 loop spans 17 amino acids. Germline CDR1 LGHNA, CDR2 YSLEER.

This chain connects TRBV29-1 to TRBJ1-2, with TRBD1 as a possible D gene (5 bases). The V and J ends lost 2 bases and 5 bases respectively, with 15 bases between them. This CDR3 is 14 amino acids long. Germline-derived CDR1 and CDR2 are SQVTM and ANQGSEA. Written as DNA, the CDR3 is TGCAGCGTTGAACCCCTTACCCCAGGGTATGGCTACACCTTC. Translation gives CSVEPLTPGYGYTF.

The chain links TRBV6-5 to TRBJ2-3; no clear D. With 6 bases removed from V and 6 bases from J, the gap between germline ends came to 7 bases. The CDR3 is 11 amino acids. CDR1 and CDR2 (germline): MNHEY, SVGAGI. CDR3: CASSSRDTQYF. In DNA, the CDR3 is TGTGCCAGCAGCTCGAGGGATACGCAGTATTTT.

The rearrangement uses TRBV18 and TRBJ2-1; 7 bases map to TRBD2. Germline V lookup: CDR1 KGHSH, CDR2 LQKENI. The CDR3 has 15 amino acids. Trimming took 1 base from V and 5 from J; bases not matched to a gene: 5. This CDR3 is CASSPRPGGNNEQFF. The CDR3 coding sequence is TGTGCCAGCTCACCACGACCGGGGGGTAACAATGAGCAGTTCTTC.

This CDR3 is CASSSRFPGETQYF. For the CDR3, the DNA is TGTGCCAGCAGCTCTCGTTTCCCCGGAGAGACCCAGTACTTC. This sequence joins TRBV7-8 and TRBJ2-5, with D unclear. The CDR3 contains 14 residues. With 4 bases removed from V and 4 bases from J, the gap between germline ends came to 13 bases. CDR1 is SGHVS and CDR2 is FQNEAQ in the germline V gene.

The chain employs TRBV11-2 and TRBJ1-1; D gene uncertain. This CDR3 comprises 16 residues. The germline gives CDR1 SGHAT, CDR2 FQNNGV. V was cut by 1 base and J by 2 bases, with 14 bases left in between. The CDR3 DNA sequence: TGTGCCAGCAGCTTAGGGTCTTATTGGAGAAACACTGAAGCTTTCTTT. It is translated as CASSLGSYWRNTEAFF.

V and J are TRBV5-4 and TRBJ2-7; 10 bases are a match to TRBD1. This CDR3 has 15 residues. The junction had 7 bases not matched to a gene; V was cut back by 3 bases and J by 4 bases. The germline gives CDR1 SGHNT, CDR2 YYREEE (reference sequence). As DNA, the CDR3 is TGTGCCAGCAGCTCTAGACAGGGGGCCCAGTACGAGCAGTACTTC. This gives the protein CASSSRQGAQYEQYF.

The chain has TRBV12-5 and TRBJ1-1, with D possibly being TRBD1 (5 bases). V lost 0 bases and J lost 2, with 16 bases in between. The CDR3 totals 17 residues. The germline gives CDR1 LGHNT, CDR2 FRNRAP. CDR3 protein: CASGLVSTAGVNTEAFF. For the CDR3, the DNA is TGTGCTAGTGGTTTGGTATCGACAGCCGGAGTCAACACTGAAGCTTTCTTT.